The present entry profiles one T cell receptor (beta chain) with its context. Residents of 24 US areas, aged about 18 to 89 years, made up the participants. The source of the sample is a study of blood T cell repertoires in COVID-19. Per the authors' pipeline: For nucleated cells, counts were estimated from reference gene primer amplification. The method was immunoSEQ multiplex PCR; TCRdb's version includes in-frame clones alone and lacks a portion of them. V, J and clone size reflect that table, while D and trimming were determined from the DNA. This sample has fewer than 200,000 clones, with 88% found just once. Material for sequencing was PBMCs or T cells enriched from blood (not recorded which). The TCR comes from a woman between 18 and 29 years old who had recovered from COVID-19.

The CDR3 sequence: CASTNDRENTEAFF. The CDR3 DNA follows: TGTGCCAGTACCAACGACAGGGAGAACACTGAAGCTTTCTTT. The V call is TRBV19, the J call TRBJ1-1; 7 nucleotides line up with TRBD1. V trimming: 7 bases; J trimming: 1 base; junction bases outside the gene matches: 6. The V gene's germline CDR1 is LNHDA and CDR2 SQIVND (reference sequence). CDR3 size: 14 residues.